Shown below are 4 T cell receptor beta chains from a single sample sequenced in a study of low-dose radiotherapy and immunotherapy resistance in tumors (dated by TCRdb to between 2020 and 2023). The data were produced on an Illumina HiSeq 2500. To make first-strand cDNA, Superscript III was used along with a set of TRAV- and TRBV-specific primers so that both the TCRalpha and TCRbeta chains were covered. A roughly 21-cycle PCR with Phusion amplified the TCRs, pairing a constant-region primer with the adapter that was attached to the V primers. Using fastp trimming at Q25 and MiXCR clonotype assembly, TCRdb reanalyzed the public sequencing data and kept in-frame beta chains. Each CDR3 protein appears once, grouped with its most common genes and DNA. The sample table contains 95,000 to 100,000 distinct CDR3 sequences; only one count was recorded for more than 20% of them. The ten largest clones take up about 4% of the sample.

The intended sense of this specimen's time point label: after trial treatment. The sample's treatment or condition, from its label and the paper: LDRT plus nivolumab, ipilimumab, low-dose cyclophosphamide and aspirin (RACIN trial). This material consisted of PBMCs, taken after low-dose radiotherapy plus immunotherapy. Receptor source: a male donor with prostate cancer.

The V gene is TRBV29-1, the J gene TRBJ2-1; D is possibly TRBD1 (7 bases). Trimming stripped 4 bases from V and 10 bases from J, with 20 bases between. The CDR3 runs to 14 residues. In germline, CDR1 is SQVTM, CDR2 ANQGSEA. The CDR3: CSVAQRRGVWEQFF. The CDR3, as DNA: TGCAGCGTTGCCCAGCGCAGGGGGGTCTGGGAGCAGTTCTTC.

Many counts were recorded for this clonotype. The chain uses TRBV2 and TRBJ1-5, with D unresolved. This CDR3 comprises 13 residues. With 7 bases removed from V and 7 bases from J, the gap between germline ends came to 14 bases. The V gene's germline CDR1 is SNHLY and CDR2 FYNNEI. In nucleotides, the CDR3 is TGTGCCAGCACCTCCGACGGAGCCCAGCCCCAGCATTTT. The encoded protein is CASTSDGAQPQHF. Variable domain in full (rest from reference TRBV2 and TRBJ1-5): EPEVTQTPSHQVTQMGQEVILRCVPISNHLYFYWYRQILGQKVEFLVSFYNNEISEKSEIFDDQFSVERPDGSNFTLKIRSTKLEDSAMYFCASTSDGAQPQHFGDGTRLSIL.

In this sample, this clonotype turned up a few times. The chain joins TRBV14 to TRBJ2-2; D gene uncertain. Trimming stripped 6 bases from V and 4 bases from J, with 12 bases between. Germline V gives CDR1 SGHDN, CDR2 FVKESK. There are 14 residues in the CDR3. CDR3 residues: CASRITGGTGELFF. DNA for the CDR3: TGTGCCAGCAGAATTACCGGCGGCACCGGGGAGCTGTTTTTT.

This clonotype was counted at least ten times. The CDR3 DNA reads as TGTGCCAGCAGCGCGGGACACCCTTGGGAGCAGTACTTC. It yields the protein CASSAGHPWEQYF. The chain recombines TRBV2 with TRBJ2-7; D might be TRBD1 or TRBD2, each matching 6 bases. V shed 6 bases and J shed 7 bases, with 16 bases lying between them. This CDR3 is 13 amino acids long. Germline-derived CDR1 and CDR2 are SNHLY and FYNNEI.